This record covers a single TCR beta chain. The ends were cut back, 0 bases at V and 6 bases at J, with 6 bases in the middle. There are 13 residues in the CDR3. From germline, CDR1 is SGHVS and CDR2 FQNEAQ. Profiling relied on immunoSEQ multiplex PCR, and the TCRdb table lists in-frame clones only, not all of them. The table shows some 120,000 clones, with about 87% occurring only once. The sample originates from a study of T cell responses to AZD1222 COVID-19 vaccine. The sequence came from an adult in good health. The sequenced sample was peripheral blood, obtained on day 0 of AZD1222 vaccination. The rearrangement joins TRBV7-8 to TRBJ1-3, with D perhaps TRBD1 (6 bases). CDR3 DNA: TGTGCCAGCAGCTTAGCGGGGGCAAACACCATATATTTT. Protein: CASSLAGANTIYF.